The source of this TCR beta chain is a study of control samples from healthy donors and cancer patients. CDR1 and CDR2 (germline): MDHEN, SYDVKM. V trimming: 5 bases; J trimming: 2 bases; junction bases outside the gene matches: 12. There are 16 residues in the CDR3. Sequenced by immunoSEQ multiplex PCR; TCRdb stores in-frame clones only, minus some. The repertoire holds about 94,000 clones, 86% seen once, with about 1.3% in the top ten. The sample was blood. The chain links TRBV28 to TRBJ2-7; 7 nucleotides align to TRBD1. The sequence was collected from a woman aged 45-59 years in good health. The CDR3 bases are TGTGCCAGCAGTAGACCCAGACAGGGACGGACCTACGAGCAGTACTTC. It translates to CASSRPRQGRTYEQYF. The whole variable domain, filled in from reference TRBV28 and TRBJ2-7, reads DVKVTQSSRYLVKRTGEKVFLECVQDMDHENMFWYRQDPGLGLRLIYFSYDVKMKEKGDIPEGYSVSREKKERFSLILESASTNQTSMYLCASSRPRQGRTYEQYFGPGTRLTVT.